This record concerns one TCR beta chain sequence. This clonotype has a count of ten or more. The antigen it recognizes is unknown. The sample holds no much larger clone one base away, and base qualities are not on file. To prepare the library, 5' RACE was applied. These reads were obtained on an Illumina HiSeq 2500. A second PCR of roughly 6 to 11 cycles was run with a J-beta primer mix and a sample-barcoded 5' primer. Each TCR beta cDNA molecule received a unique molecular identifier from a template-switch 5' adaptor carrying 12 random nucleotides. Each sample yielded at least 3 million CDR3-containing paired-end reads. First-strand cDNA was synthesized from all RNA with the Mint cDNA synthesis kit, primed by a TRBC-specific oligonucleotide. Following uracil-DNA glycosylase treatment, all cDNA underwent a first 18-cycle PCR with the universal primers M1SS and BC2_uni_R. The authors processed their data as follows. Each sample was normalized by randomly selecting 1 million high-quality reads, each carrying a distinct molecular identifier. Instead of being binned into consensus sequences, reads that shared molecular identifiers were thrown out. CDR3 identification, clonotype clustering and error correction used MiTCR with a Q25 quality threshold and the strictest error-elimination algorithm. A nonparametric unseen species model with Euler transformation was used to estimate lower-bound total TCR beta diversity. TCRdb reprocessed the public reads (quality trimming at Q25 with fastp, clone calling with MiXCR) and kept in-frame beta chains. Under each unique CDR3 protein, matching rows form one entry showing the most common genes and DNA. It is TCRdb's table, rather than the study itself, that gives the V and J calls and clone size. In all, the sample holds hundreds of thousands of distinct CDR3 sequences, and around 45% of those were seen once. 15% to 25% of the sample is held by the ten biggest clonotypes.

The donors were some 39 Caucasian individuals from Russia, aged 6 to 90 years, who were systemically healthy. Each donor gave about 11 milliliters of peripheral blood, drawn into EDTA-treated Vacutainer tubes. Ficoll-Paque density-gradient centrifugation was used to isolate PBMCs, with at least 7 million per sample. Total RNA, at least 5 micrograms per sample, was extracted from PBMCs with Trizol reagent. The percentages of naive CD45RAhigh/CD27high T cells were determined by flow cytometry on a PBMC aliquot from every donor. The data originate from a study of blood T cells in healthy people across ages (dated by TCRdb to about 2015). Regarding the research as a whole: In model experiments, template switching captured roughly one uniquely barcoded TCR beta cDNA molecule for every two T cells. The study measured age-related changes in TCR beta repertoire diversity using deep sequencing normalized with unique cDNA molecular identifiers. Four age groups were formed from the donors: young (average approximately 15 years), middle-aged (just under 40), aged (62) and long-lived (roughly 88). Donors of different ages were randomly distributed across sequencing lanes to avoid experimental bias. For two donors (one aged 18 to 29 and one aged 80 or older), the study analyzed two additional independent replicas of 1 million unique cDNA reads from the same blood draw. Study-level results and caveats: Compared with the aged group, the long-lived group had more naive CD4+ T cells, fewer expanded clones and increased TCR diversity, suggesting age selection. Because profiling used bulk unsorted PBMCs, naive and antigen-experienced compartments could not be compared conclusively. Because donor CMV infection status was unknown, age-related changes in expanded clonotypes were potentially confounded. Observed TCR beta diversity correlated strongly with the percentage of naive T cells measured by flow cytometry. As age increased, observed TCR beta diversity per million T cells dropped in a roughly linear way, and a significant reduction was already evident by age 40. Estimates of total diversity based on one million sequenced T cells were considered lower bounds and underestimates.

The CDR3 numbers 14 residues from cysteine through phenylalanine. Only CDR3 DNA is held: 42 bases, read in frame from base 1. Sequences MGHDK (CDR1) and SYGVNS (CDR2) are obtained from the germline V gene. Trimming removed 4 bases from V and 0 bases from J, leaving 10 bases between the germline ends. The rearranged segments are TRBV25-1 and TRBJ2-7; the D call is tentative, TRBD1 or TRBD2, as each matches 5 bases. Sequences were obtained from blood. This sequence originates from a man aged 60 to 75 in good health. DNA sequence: TGTGCCAGCAGTGGCCGGGGACCCTCCTACGAGCAGTACTTC. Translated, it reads CASSGRGPSYEQYF.